The next 6 T cell receptor beta chains were all read from a single sample in a study of T cell changes during pregnancy in multiple sclerosis. Sequenced by immunoSEQ multiplex PCR; TCRdb stores in-frame clones only, minus some. Of about 67,000 clones listed, approximately 90% are singletons. The sample here was peripheral blood, taken in the second trimester of pregnancy. The receptors stem from a female donor with multiple sclerosis, enrolled in a pregnancy study.

The chain uses TRBV10-1 and TRBJ1-5; 8 bases map to TRBD1. The CDR3 covers 15 residues. In germline, CDR1 is WNHNN, CDR2 SYGVQD (reference sequence). V shed 0 bases, J shed 4 bases, and the junction held 2 bases outside the gene matches. CDR3 loop: CASSESQGANQPQHF. Here the CDR3 DNA reads TGCGCCAGCAGTGAGTCGCAGGGGGCGAATCAGCCCCAGCATTTT.

The J gene is TRBJ2-1, the V gene TRBV6-4; tentative D call: TRBD2 (6 bases). Germline-derived CDR1 and CDR2 are MRHNA and SNTAGT. V was trimmed by 0 bases and J by 6 bases, leaving 12 bases between them. The CDR3 is 15 residues long. Written as DNA, the CDR3 is TGTGCCAGCAGTGACTCAGGGGAGGCTTCCAATGAGCAGTTCTTC. This sequence encodes CASSDSGEASNEQFF.

This clone was picked up one time. The chain has TRBV28 and TRBJ2-1, with D tentatively TRBD2 (6 bases). V gave up 10 bases and J gave up 4 bases, with 14 bases separating them. The CDR3 consists of 13 residues. The V gene's germline CDR1 is MDHEN and CDR2 SYDVKM. The CDR3 DNA reads as TGTGCCACGGGGGAGGTCCTATACAATGAGCAGTTCTTC. Translating it yields CATGEVLYNEQFF.

The genes are TRBV6-5 and TRBJ1-1, with 7 bases matching TRBD1. Germline V gene data show CDR1 as MNHEY and CDR2 as SVGAGI. V trimming: 4 bases; J trimming: 8 bases; junction bases outside the gene matches: 4. This CDR3 region has 12 residues. CDR3 DNA: TGTGCCAGCAGTTTCCAACAGGGGGAAGCTTTCTTT. Translating gives CASSFQQGEAFF.

The chain has TRBV6-5 and TRBJ2-2; tentative D call: TRBD2 (5 bases). V was cut by 10 bases and J by 3 bases, with 12 bases left in between. The CDR3 runs 13 residues. Germline V gene lookup returns CDR1 MNHEY and CDR2 SVGAGI. The CDR3 nucleotides are TGTGCCATCTTCGGGGTCCACACCGGGGAGCTGTTTTTT. Residues: CAIFGVHTGELFF.

CDR3 region: CSVEGPDPGEETQYF. DNA of the CDR3: TGCAGCGTTGAGGGACCTGACCCGGGGGAAGAGACCCAGTACTTC. The gene calls are TRBV29-1 and TRBJ2-5; perhaps TRBD2 as D (6 bases). Trimming stripped 3 bases from V and 3 bases from J, with 17 bases between. The CDR3 spans 15 residues. The germline V gene encodes CDR1 SQVTM and CDR2 ANQGSEA.